This T cell receptor beta chain is drawn from a study of T cells after yellow fever vaccination. The overall study: SMART-Seq v4 Ultra Low Input served to prepare low-cell-number fractions. The study's findings and limits: Some clonotypes, a small share, were shared between CD4 and CD8 compartments.

For TCR, cDNA came from 5'RACE template switching, which added a universal primer site and UMIs. TCRdb re-derived calls from the 5' RACE reads in MiXCR, one entry per CDR3 protein. This sample has about 310,000 distinct CDR3 sequences, with approximately 3.9% found just once. A remark on this clonotype: The target antigen is unknown.

This TCR was sampled from a man between 18 and 35 years old who received the YFV17D yellow fever vaccine. The sample in question was PBMCs, obtained on the day of the yellow fever booster vaccination.

CDR3 in amino acids: CASSYKKGARNNSPLHF. The CDR3, as DNA: TGTGCCAGCAGTTACAAAAAGGGGGCGCGGAATAATTCACCCCTCCACTTT. The genes are TRBV6-6 and TRBJ1-6; 7 nucleotides match TRBD1. The V gene's germline CDR1 is MNHNY and CDR2 SVGAGI (reference sequence). Trimming removed 2 bases from V and 5 bases from J; junction bases left unmatched: 9. The CDR3 is 17 amino acids.